This T cell receptor beta chain is from a study of blood T cell repertoires in COVID-19. Study-wide background: Samples representing acute and convalescent COVID-19 were sourced from the United States, Italy and Spain.

V gave up 1 base and J gave up 2 bases, with 16 bases separating them. CDR1 is SGDLS, CDR2 YYNGEE, per germline. The CDR3 has 17 residues. Original processing notes: Estimation of nucleated cell counts relied on the amplification of reference gene primers. The repertoire was sequenced with immunoSEQ multiplex PCR; TCRdb's copy has only in-frame clones and lacks some. D and trimming were read from the DNA, whereas the V and J calls and clone size are those reported in that table. The data contain over 90,000 clones, over 75% of them seen just once; the ten biggest clones take up roughly 25%. Sequenced material: peripheral blood. The chain joins TRBV9 to TRBJ1-3; maybe TRBD1 (6 bases). The receptor was derived from a man aged 80 or over with active or convalescent COVID-19. For the CDR3, the DNA is TGTGCCAGCAGCGTAACCTTCTCTCAGGGGACTGGAAACACCATATATTTT. Its translation: CASSVTFSQGTGNTIYF.